The entry below gives a single T cell receptor beta chain sequence along with its context. This entry is derived from a study of T cell changes during pregnancy in multiple sclerosis. CDR3 length: 13 amino acids. Germline V gives CDR1 MGHRA, CDR2 YSYEKL. Trimming left V 0 bases short and J 2 bases short, with 4 bases between. Assay used: immunoSEQ multiplex PCR; TCRdb lists only in-frame clones, some missing. The sample carries over 85,000 clones, 85% to 95% recorded once. The rearrangement links TRBV4-1 to TRBJ1-1; D is uncertain. The TCR was taken from a female donor in good health, enrolled as a control in a pregnancy study. Material: peripheral blood, obtained in the first trimester of pregnancy. CDR3 nucleotides: TGCGCCAGCAGCCAAGAGGCTAACACTGAAGCTTTCTTT. It specifies CASSQEANTEAFF.